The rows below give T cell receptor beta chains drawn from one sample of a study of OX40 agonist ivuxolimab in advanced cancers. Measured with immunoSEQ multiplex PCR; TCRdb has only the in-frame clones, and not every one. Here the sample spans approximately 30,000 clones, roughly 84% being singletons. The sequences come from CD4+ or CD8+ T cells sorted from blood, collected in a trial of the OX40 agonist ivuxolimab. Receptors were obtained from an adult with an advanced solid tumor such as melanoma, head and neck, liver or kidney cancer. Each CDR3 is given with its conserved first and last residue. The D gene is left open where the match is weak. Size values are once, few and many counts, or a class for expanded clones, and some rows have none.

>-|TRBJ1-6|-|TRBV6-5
TGTGCCAGCAGGAAAACAGGGAGGAATTCACCCCTCCACTTT
CASRKTGRNSPLHF
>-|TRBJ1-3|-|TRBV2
TGTGCCAGCAGTGTATCCAGCGACGCCAGACACTCTGGAAACACCATATATTTT
CASSVSSDARHSGNTIYF
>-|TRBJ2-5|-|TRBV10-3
TGTGCCATCAGTGAGGCGGGATCGCAAGAGACCCAGTACTTC
CAISEAGSQETQYF
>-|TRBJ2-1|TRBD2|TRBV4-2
TGTGCCAGCAGCCTGGAAGCGGGGGGTTACAATGAGCAGTTCTTC
CASSLEAGGYNEQFF
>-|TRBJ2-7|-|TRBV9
TGTGCCAGCAGCGTAGGCCCTGGAGCCTACGAGCAGTACTTC
CASSVGPGAYEQYF
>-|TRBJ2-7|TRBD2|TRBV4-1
TGCGCCAGCAGCCAGGCGGGACTAGCGAACTACGAGCAGTACTTC
CASSQAGLANYEQYF
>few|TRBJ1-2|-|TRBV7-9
TGTGCCAGCAGCTTAACCCAGGGACGTACTAACTATGGCTACACCTTC
CASSLTQGRTNYGYTF
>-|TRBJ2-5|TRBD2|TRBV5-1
TGCGCCAGCAGCGTACGGACTAGCGGGGGGAGGGAGACCCAGTACTTC
CASSVRTSGGRETQYF
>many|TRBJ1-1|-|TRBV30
TGTGCCTGGAGTGTTAGGGGCCGCAGAATGAACACTGAAGCTTTCTTT
CAWSVRGRRMNTEAFF
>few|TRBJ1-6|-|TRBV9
TGTGCCAGCAGCGTAGGGGGAGATAATTCACCCCTCCACTTT
CASSVGGDNSPLHF
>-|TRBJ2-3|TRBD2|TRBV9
TGTGCCAGCAGCCTACTAGCGGGAGGGGGCACAGATACGCAGTATTTT
CASSLLAGGGTDTQYF
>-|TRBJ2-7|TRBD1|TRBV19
TGTGCCAGTAAGGACAGGGGGCGCCGGAACGAGCAGTACTTC
CASKDRGRRNEQYF
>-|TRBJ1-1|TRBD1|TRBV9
TGTGCCAGCAGCCTAGGACAGGGAGGCACTGAAGCTTTCTTT
CASSLGQGGTEAFF